This T cell receptor (beta chain) emerged from a study of blood T cell repertoires in COVID-19. The overall study: Donors in the United States, Italy and Spain gave samples during acute or convalescent COVID-19. Sample material is recorded as cDNA or gDNA derived from T cells, B-cell-depleted T cells, or PBMCs.

Seattle patient enrollment occurred during active infection, with longitudinal follow-up thereafter. J was trimmed by 5 bases and V by 3 bases; bases with no gene match: 11. CDR1 DFQATT and CDR2 SNEGSKA come from the germline V gene (reference sequence). The CDR3 loop spans 17 amino acids. In the source study's methods: Nucleated cell counts were estimated from reference gene primer amplification. Data came from immunoSEQ multiplex PCR; TCRdb stores just in-frame clones and leaves some out. That table is the source of V, J and clone size, and D and trimming were worked out from the DNA. The sample carries hundreds of thousands of clones, 80% to 95% recorded once.

The chain employs TRBV20-1 and TRBJ2-1, with 12 bases that match TRBD2. What was sequenced was peripheral blood. The clonotype originates from a man in his sixties with COVID-19, enrolled during active disease. The CDR3 bases are TGCAGTGCTAGTTACTATGCTAGCGGGGGGGCCGACAATGAGCAGTTCTTC. Protein sequence: CSASYYASGGADNEQFF.